Below, 26 T cell receptor beta chains from the same sample are listed, as sequenced in a study of vaccination and CD4 T cells after COVID-19. What these receptors recognize is not known. Cultured CD4+ T cell DNA was sequenced using the Oncomine TCR Beta short-read assay. Genomic DNA was extracted from cultured CD4+ T cells. TCRdb re-derived calls from the PCR reads in MiXCR, one entry per CDR3 protein. The sample lists about 6,800 distinct CDR3 sequences, just under 35% occurring once. The treatment: roughly 10-day PBMC culture with coronavirus spike peptide pools or control peptides (ViraFEST assay). Unexposed donor CD4+ T cells predated the COVID-19 pandemic, collected 2011-2018. Sequenced sample: CD4+ T cells from blood, cultured in vitro. Source of these receptors: a human donor in good health.

This clonotype has more than one count but fewer than ten. The gene calls are TRBV24-1 and TRBJ2-7; no clear D gene. V lost 9 bases to trimming and J lost 7 bases, with 18 bases between them. Germline loops: CDR1 KGHDR, CDR2 SFDVKD. The CDR3 has 13 amino acids. As DNA, the CDR3 is TGTGCCACCGGTTCCTCTATTTTGGGAGAGCAGTACTTC. It encodes CATGSSILGEQYF.

V and J are TRBV7-2 and TRBJ1-1; the match to TRBD1 covers 9 bases. Germline CDR1 reads SGHTA; CDR2 reads FQGNSA. The CDR3 is made up of 16 amino acids. The junction had 9 bases not matched to a gene; V was cut back by 4 bases and J by 3 bases. Written as DNA, the CDR3 is TGTGCCAGCAGCTCCGGACAGGGGTTAAGGGACACTGAAGCTTTCTTT. Residues: CASSSGQGLRDTEAFF.

The V and J genes are TRBV5-1 and TRBJ2-5, with 8 nucleotides matching TRBD1. Germline CDR1 and CDR2: SGHRS and YFSETQ. The junction had 6 bases not matched to a gene; V was cut back by 6 bases and J by 5 bases. This CDR3 has 13 amino acids. This chain's CDR3 is CASTSTGAETQYF. Here the CDR3 DNA reads TGCGCCAGCACCTCGACAGGGGCTGAGACCCAGTACTTC. The full variable domain, in which reference TRBV5-1 and TRBJ2-5 provide the parts outside the CDR3, is KAGVTQTPRYLIKTRGQQVTLSCSPISGHRSVSWYQQTPGQGLQFLFEYFSETQRNKGNFPGRFSGRQFSNSRSEMNVSTLELGDSALYLCASTSTGAETQYFGPGTRLLVL.

Note on this clonotype: This may be a read error, as it is one base from a much larger clone. This sequence joins TRBV20-1 and TRBJ1-2; D not resolved. Trimming left V 6 bases short and J 9 bases short, with 20 bases between. Germline V gene lookup returns CDR1 DFQATT and CDR2 SNEGSKA (reference sequence). The CDR3 runs to 13 residues. CDR3 coding DNA: TGCAGTGCCTCCCGGACCGGCCGGGGTAGCTACACCTTC. Translating it yields CSASRTGRGSYTF.

A few counts support this clonotype. CDR3 sequence: CSARDPPGRAGQETQYF. DNA of the CDR3: TGCAGTGCTAGAGATCCCCCCGGGAGGGCCGGGCAAGAGACCCAGTACTTC. The V call is TRBV20-1, the J call TRBJ2-5; 8 bases line up with TRBD2. The length of the CDR3 is 17 residues. Germline V gives CDR1 DFQATT, CDR2 SNEGSKA (reference sequence). With V trimmed by 0 bases and J by 2 bases, 11 bases remained unmatched.

V usage is TRBV20-1 and J usage is TRBJ2-2, with TRBD2 matching 12 bases. With V trimmed by 3 bases and J by 5 bases, 4 bases remained unmatched. The germline V gene has CDR1 DFQATT and CDR2 SNEGSKA (reference sequence). The CDR3 is 15 amino acids. CDR3 sequence (DNA): TGCAGTGCTAGGGTTCTAGCGGGAGGGACCGGGGAGCTGTTTTTT. Translated, it gives CSARVLAGGTGELFF.

The count of this clonotype is one. This chain uses TRBV7-9 with TRBJ2-7; 11 bases fit TRBD2. Germline V gene sequence: CDR1 SEHNR, CDR2 FQNEAQ (reference sequence). Unmatched junction bases numbered 25, after V lost 5 bases and J lost 7 bases. The CDR3 is 20 residues long. CDR3 sequence reads: CASSLYPDRGLLAGEVEQYF. CDR3 bases: TGTGCCAGCAGCCTATACCCGGACAGGGGATTACTAGCGGGAGAAGTGGAGCAGTACTTC.

A few counts support this clonotype. This chain joins TRBV7-9 and TRBJ1-2; the D gene is possibly TRBD1 (5 bases). The CDR3 is 12 amino acids. CDR1 is SEHNR, CDR2 FQNEAQ, per germline (reference sequence). V shed 1 base and J shed 8 bases, with 8 bases lying between them. The CDR3 sequence: CASSLGGDGYTF. The CDR3 bases are TGTGCCAGCAGCTTAGGGGGCGACGGCTACACCTTC.

This clonotype was counted once. This chain uses TRBV24-1 with TRBJ2-1; D ambiguous. This CDR3 is built from 12 residues. Germline lookup yields CDR1 KGHDR and CDR2 SFDVKD. Trimming left V 0 bases short and J 10 bases short, with 6 bases between. For the CDR3, the DNA is TGTGCCACCAGTGATTTGTGGCAAGAGCAGTTCTTC. Encoded protein: CATSDLWQEQFF.

This clonotype was counted only a few times. A junction end diverges from the germline sequence, so it may reflect a read error. The chain joins TRBV20-1 to TRBJ2-2, with 9 bases matching TRBD1. The CDR3 covers 17 residues. The germline gives CDR1 DFQATT, CDR2 SNEGSKA (reference sequence). CDR3 nucleotides: TGCAGTGCCAGAGCCCGGGACAGGGAGGCGAACACCGGGGAGCTGTTTTTT. It yields the protein CSARARDREANTGELFF.

Only a few counts were recorded for this clonotype. The chain is built from TRBV7-2 and TRBJ2-7; the D is unclear. Germline V gene data show CDR1 as SGHTA and CDR2 as FQGNSA. The V end was cut by 5 bases, the J end by 3 bases, with 8 bases between. The CDR3 contains 12 residues. The CDR3 sequence is CASSVIYYEQYF. Written as DNA, the CDR3 is TGTGCCAGCAGCGTCATTTACTACGAGCAGTACTTC.

Only a few counts were recorded for this clonotype. The chain is built from TRBV7-6 and TRBJ1-2, with D perhaps TRBD1 (6 bases). Deletions cut 3 bases from V and 4 bases from J, with 15 bases between. The CDR3 runs to 15 residues. Germline assignment: CDR1 SGHVS and CDR2 FNYEAQ. The CDR3 DNA reads as TGTGCCAGCAGCTTGGGGCAGGGGCTACGCTATGGCTACACCTTC. Translation: CASSLGQGLRYGYTF.

The chain has TRBV2 and TRBJ2-7, with TRBD2 matching over 14 bases. Trimming removed 6 bases from V and 4 bases from J; junction bases left unmatched: 11. The CDR3 is 17 residues long. CDR1 is SNHLY, CDR2 FYNNEI, per germline. The CDR3 sequence: CASSARVGTSGRYEQYF. Written as DNA, the CDR3 is TGTGCCAGCAGCGCTAGGGTGGGGACTAGCGGGAGATACGAGCAGTACTTC.

This clonotype was detected a few times. The chain carries TRBV7-2 and TRBJ2-1, with D unresolved. This CDR3 is built from 15 residues. Germline V gene data show CDR1 as SGHTA and CDR2 as FQGNSA. Trimming left V 1 base short and J 0 bases short, with 7 bases between. The CDR3 DNA sequence: TGTGCCAGCAGCTTAGTCAGGAGCTCCTACAATGAGCAGTTCTTC. This codes for CASSLVRSSYNEQFF.

The genes are TRBV20-1 and TRBJ1-1, with D tentatively TRBD1 (6 bases). This CDR3 spans 13 amino acids. The germline CDR1 and CDR2 sequences are DFQATT and SNEGSKA (reference sequence). Trimming removed 6 bases from V and 0 bases from J, with 11 bases in between. CDR3 DNA sequence: TGCAGTGCGGTACAGGGCTTGAACACTGAAGCTTTCTTT. Translating it yields CSAVQGLNTEAFF.

The chain combines TRBV4-3 with TRBJ1-5; D gene uncertain. Germline-derived CDR1 and CDR2 are LGHNA and YSLEER. The CDR3 is 16 amino acids. V was cut by 2 bases and J by 2 bases, with 13 bases left in between. The CDR3 reads CASSQWLMGCNQPQHF. The CDR3 nucleotides read TGCGCCAGCAGCCAATGGCTAATGGGGTGCAATCAGCCCCAGCATTTT.

This clonotype was picked up a small number of times. This chain uses TRBV7-2 with TRBJ2-3; possibly TRBD1 or TRBD2 for D (6 bases each). In germline, CDR1 is SGHTA, CDR2 FQGNSA. Trimming stripped 3 bases from V and 5 bases from J, with 9 bases between. The CDR3 consists of 13 residues. CDR3 sequence reads: CASSFGGGDTQYF. The CDR3 nucleotides read TGTGCCAGCAGCTTCGGGGGCGGAGATACGCAGTATTTT.

The V call is TRBV11-2, the J call TRBJ1-1, with no clear D. V lost 8 bases, J lost 6 bases, and 13 bases lay in between. This CDR3 contains 12 residues. The germline CDR1 and CDR2 sequences are SGHAT and FQNNGV. CDR3 bases: TGTGCCAGCCGCCCTTGGGTGCCTGAAGCTTTCTTT. Protein: CASRPWVPEAFF.

The count of this clonotype is one. The chain joins TRBV28 to TRBJ1-2; D is ambiguous. The ends were cut back, 2 bases at V and 1 base at J, with 11 bases in the middle. Germline lookup yields CDR1 MDHEN and CDR2 SYDVKM. There are 15 residues in the CDR3. The DNA for the CDR3 is TGTGCCAGCAGTTTAATTCAAGGAGATAACTATGGCTACACCTTC. The encoded protein is CASSLIQGDNYGYTF.

The V and J genes are TRBV15 and TRBJ2-7, with D unclear. This CDR3 contains 13 residues. The V end was cut by 0 bases, the J end by 3 bases, with 6 bases between. From germline, CDR1 is LNHNV and CDR2 YYDKDF (reference sequence). CDR3 protein: CATSRDAHYEQYF. Written as DNA, the CDR3 is TGTGCCACCAGCAGAGATGCCCACTACGAGCAGTACTTC.

The chain joins TRBV11-2 to TRBJ2-2; 7 bases fit TRBD2. The V and J ends lost 5 bases and 0 bases, in that order; junction bases with no gene match: 9. From germline, CDR1 is SGHAT and CDR2 FQNNGV. The CDR3 has 17 amino acids. CDR3 residues: CASSRRQSGANTGELFF. The CDR3 DNA sequence: TGTGCCAGCAGCCGGCGGCAAAGCGGGGCGAACACCGGGGAGCTGTTTTTT.

This clonotype was seen only a few times. Germline is not matched at one junction end, which may reflect a read error. V and J are TRBV7-7 and TRBJ2-3; 10 nucleotides line up with TRBD2. The CDR3 length is 14 residues. In germline, CDR1 is SSHAT, CDR2 FNYEAQ (reference sequence). This CDR3 reads CASSMGLATDTQYF. The DNA of the CDR3 is TGTGCTAGCAGCATGGGACTAGCGACAGATACGCAGTATTTT.

This chain joins TRBV20-1 and TRBJ1-1; 8 positions match TRBD1. This CDR3 contains 14 residues. Germline V gene sequence: CDR1 DFQATT, CDR2 SNEGSKA (reference sequence). The V segment lost 6 bases and the J segment 1 base; nucleotides outside the gene matches: 7. CDR3 in DNA: TGCAGTGCCTCCGGGACAGGTTGGAACACTGAAGCTTTCTTT. This codes for CSASGTGWNTEAFF.

The gene calls are TRBV6-1 and TRBJ2-1; D is perhaps TRBD2 (5 bases). This CDR3 comprises 15 residues. The germline V gene encodes CDR1 MNHNS and CDR2 SASEGT. Trimming removed 5 bases at V and 1 base at J, with 12 bases between. The CDR3 nucleotides read TGTGCCAGCAGTCCCTTCACGGGGTCCTACAATGAGCAGTTCTTC. It codes for CASSPFTGSYNEQFF.

This clonotype was found a few times. The chain recombines TRBV28 with TRBJ1-2; the D is unclear. Germline V gives CDR1 MDHEN, CDR2 SYDVKM. The ends were cut back, 7 bases at V and 4 bases at J, with 13 bases in the middle. CDR3 length equals 13 residues. The CDR3 reads CASTQGPTYGYTF. In DNA form, the CDR3 reads TGTGCCAGCACCCAAGGACCGACCTATGGCTACACCTTC.

The CDR3 DNA follows: TGTGCCAGCAGTTACTCCTCGCTAGCGCAGTTCTTC. Translated: CASSYSSLAQFF. The rearrangement links TRBV6-2 or TRBV6-3 to TRBJ2-1; D might be TRBD2 (5 bases). Germline loops: CDR1 MNHEY, CDR2 SVGEGT. V was trimmed by 0 bases and J by 12 bases, leaving 9 bases between them. This CDR3 comprises 12 residues.